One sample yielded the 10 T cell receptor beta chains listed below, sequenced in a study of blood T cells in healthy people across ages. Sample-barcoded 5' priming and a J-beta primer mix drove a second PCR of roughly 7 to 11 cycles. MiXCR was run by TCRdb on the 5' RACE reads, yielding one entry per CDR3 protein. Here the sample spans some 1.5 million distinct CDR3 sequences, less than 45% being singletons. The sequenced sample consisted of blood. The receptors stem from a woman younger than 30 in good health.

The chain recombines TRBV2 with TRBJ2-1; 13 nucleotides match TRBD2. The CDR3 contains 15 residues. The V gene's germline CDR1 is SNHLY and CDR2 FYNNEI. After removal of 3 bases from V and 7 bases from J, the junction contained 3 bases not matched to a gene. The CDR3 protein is CASSDVTSGRNEQFF. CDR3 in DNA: TGTGCCAGCAGTGATGTGACTAGCGGGAGGAATGAGCAGTTCTTC.

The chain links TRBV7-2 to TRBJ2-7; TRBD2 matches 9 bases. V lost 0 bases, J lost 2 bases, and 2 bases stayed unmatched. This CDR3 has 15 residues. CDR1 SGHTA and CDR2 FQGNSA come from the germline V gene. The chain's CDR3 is CASSLAGLAPYEQYF. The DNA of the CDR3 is TGTGCCAGCAGCTTAGCGGGACTAGCCCCCTACGAGCAGTACTTC.

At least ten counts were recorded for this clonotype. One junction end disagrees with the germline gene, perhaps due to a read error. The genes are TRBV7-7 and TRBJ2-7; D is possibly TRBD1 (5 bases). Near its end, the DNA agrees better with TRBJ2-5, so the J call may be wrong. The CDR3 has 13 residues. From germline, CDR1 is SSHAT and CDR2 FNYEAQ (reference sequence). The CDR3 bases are TGTGCTAGCAGCCCAGGGTCACGAGAGACCCAGTACTTC. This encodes CASSPGSRETQYF.

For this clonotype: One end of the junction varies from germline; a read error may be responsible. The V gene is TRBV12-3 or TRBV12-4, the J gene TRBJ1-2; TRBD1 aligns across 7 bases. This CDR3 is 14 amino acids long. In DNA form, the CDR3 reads TGTGTCAGCAGCCCCGGGACAGAAGGCTATGGCTACACCTTC. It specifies CVSSPGTEGYGYTF.

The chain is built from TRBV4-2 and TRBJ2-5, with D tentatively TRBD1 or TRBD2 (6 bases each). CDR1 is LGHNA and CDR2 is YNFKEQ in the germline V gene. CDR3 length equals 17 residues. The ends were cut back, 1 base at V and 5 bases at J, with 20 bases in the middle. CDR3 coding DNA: TGTGCCAGCAGCCAAGTGAGGGGGGTCGGTTTAGAGGAGACCCAGTACTTC. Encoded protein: CASSQVRGVGLEETQYF.

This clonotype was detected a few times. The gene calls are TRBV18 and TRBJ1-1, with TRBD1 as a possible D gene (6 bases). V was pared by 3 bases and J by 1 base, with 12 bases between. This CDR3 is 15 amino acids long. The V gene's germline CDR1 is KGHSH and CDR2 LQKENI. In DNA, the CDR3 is TGTGCCAGCTCACCCCCGGGACATCGGAACACTGAAGCTTTCTTT. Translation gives CASSPPGHRNTEAFF.

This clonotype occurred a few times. DNA of the CDR3: TGCAGCGTTGAACGAGGTGGCCCCTACAATGAGCAGTTCTTC. Translation: CSVERGGPYNEQFF. This chain connects TRBV29-1 to TRBJ2-1; no reliable D call. V lost 2 bases to trimming and J lost 2 bases, with 10 bases between them. Germline CDR1 and CDR2: SQVTM and ANQGSEA. The CDR3 sequence is 14 residues long.

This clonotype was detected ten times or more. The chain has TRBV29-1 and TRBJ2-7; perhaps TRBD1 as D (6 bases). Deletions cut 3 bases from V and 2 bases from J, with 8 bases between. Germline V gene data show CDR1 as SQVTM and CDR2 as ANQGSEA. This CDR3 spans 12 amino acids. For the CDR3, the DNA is TGCAGCGTTGACAGGGGACCCTACGAGCAGTACTTC. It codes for CSVDRGPYEQYF.

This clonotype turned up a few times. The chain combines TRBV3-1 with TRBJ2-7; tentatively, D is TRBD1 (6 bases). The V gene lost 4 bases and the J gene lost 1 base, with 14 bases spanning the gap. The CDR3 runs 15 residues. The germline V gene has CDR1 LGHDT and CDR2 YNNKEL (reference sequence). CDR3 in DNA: TGTGCCAGCAGCCGACATGAGGGGGTATCCTACGAGCAGTACTTC. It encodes CASSRHEGVSYEQYF.

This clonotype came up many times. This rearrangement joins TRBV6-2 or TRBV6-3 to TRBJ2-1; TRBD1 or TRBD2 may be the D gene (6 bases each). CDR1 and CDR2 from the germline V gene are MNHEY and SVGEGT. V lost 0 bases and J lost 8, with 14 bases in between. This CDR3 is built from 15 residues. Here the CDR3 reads CASSYSSGGGDEQFF. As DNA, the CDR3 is TGTGCCAGCAGTTACTCGAGTGGGGGCGGGGATGAGCAGTTCTTC.